The text below deals with one T cell receptor (beta chain). The antigen remains unidentified. The CDR3 spans 15 residues. Germline CDR1 MNHEY, CDR2 SVGAGI. J lost 4 bases, V lost 4 bases, and 6 bases had no gene match. The data are from a study of T-cell memory formation after mild COVID-19. Regarding the study as a whole: Second-wave clones reaching peak frequency on day 37 lacked confirmed SARS-CoV-2 specificity. The study found contracting CD4+ clones mainly in CM and EM and contracting CD8+ clones in EMRA. In pre-infection memory, a portion of responding clones appeared, which suggested that cross-reactive memory joined.

TCRdb reanalysed the 5' RACE reads using MiXCR and keeps one entry per CDR3 protein. In the table there are approximately 410,000 distinct CDR3 sequences, less than 25% of which are singletons. The sample consisted of PBMCs or a T cell subset sorted from them (not recorded which). The sequence derives from an adult woman who had mild COVID-19 (a few samples of this study predate the infection). Cell type and time point are not known. The chain combines TRBV6-5 with TRBJ2-3; 9 bases fit TRBD1. The CDR3 loop is CASSWSGTGSDTQYF. CDR3 DNA: TGTGCCAGCAGTTGGTCCGGGACAGGGTCAGATACGCAGTATTTT.